This TCR beta chain comes out of a study of T cells in Graves' hyperthyroidism and ophthalmopathy. TCR beta CDR3 region amplification was performed from RNA transcripts. The HTBI primer set was used in a first-round RT-PCR of the TCR CDR3. A single record per CDR3 protein comes from TCRdb applying MiXCR to the multiplex PCR reads. Here the sample spans 300,000 to 450,000 distinct CDR3 sequences, approximately 15% being singletons. This clonotype was observed many times. The target antigen is unknown. The study excluded patients with uncontrolled infection, other autoimmune disease, pregnancy or lactation. Broader study findings: Ophthalmopathy was separated from stable hyperthyroidism by a 13 V-J model.

The source is a woman aged 30 to 39 with Graves' hyperthyroidism. Sequenced: blood.

Written as DNA, the CDR3 is TGTGCCTGGAGAAGGGAGCGGGGCACAGATACGCAGTATTTT. It yields the protein CAWRRERGTDTQYF. V usage is TRBV30 and J usage is TRBJ2-3; a possible D gene is TRBD2 (6 bases). Between the trimmed V and J ends, which lost 3 bases and 1 base, there was a span of 11 bases. The CDR3 runs to 14 residues. In germline, CDR1 is GTSNPN, CDR2 SVGIG (reference sequence).